Listed below are T cell receptor beta chains from one sample, sequenced in a study of CD8+ T cells in alopecia areata. Using immunoSEQ multiplex PCR, the repertoire was profiled, and TCRdb retains in-frame clones only, with some absent. Of some 150,000 clones listed, around 50% are singletons. The input for sequencing was CD8+ T cells sorted from blood, taken at week 0. The receptors were sampled from a human donor with alopecia areata. Each CDR3 is given with its conserved first and last residue. A D gene is named only where the DNA matches it firmly. Expanded clones are given a class, and other clones once, few, many or no size at all.

>NA|TRBJ1-1|NA|TRBV6-1
CASSYGPDKTAFF
TGTGCCAGCAGTTATGGGCCAGACAAGACAGCTTTCTTT
>TRBD1|TRBJ2-2|once|TRBV6-5
CASNIGTGAGELFF
TGTGCCAGCAATATTGGGACAGGGGCCGGGGAGCTGTTTTTT
>NA|TRBJ2-7|NA|TRBV7-9
CASSQREVGYEQYF
TGTGCCAGCAGCCAAAGGGAAGTCGGCTACGAGCAGTACTTC
>NA|TRBJ2-1|NA|TRBV6-5
CASGLGVEQFF
TGTGCCAGCGGTCTTGGGGTCGAGCAGTTCTTC
>NA|TRBJ1-2|NA|TRBV29-1
CSVESPGAGYGYTF
TGCAGCGTTGAATCCCCAGGGGCAGGCTATGGCTACACCTTC
>NA|TRBJ1-5|NA|TRBV4-3
CASSQDRGAGQPQHF
TGCGCCAGCAGCCAAGATCGGGGGGCCGGTCAGCCCCAGCATTTT
>TRBD1|TRBJ2-4|few|TRBV6-6
CASSFGTAMYF
TGTGCCAGCAGTTTCGGGACAGCAATGTACTTC
>TRBD2|TRBJ2-7|NA|TRBV11-1
CASSPAGAITYEQYF
TGTGCCAGCAGCCCTGCGGGAGCAATAACCTACGAGCAGTACTTC
>NA|TRBJ2-7|few|TRBV15
CATSRETDYEQYF
TGTGCCACCAGCAGAGAGACAGACTACGAGCAGTACTTC
>NA|TRBJ2-7|once|TRBV23-1
CASSHTKTRPEQYF
TGCGCCAGCAGTCATACAAAGACAAGGCCCGAGCAGTACTTC
>NA|TRBJ1-2|NA|TRBV5-1
CASSFGQNYGYTF
TGCGCCAGCAGCTTTGGGCAGAACTATGGCTACACCTTC
>NA|TRBJ1-4|few|TRBV6-5
CASSLGAREKLFF
TGTGCCAGCAGCCTAGGTGCACGGGAAAAACTGTTTTTT
>NA|TRBJ1-5|NA|TRBV19
CASSPPRVDDQPQHF
TGTGCCAGTAGCCCACCTAGGGTAGATGATCAGCCCCAGCATTTT
>NA|TRBJ1-2|NA|TRBV12-5
CASGPEGLMVNYGYTF
TGTGCTAGTGGTCCGGAAGGGTTAATGGTTAACTATGGCTACACCTTC
>TRBD1|TRBJ1-2|few|TRBV29-1
CSVEQTGNGYTF
TGCAGCGTTGAACAGACAGGGAATGGCTACACCTTC
>TRBD2|TRBJ2-1|few|TRBV11-2
CASSPGLAGGNEQFF
TGTGCCAGCAGCCCCGGACTAGCGGGCGGCAATGAGCAGTTCTTC
>TRBD1|TRBJ2-7|NA|TRBV11-2
CASSPYDRDEQYF
TGTGCCAGCAGCCCTTATGACAGGGACGAGCAGTACTTC
>NA|TRBJ1-1|once|TRBV30
CAWQDIGNTEAFF
TGTGCCTGGCAAGATATCGGTAACACTGAAGCTTTCTTT
>NA|TRBJ1-5|NA|TRBV5-6
CASSLLDNQPQHF
TGTGCCAGCAGCTTGCTTGACAATCAGCCCCAGCATTTT
>TRBD1|TRBJ2-7|few|TRBV29-1
CSVDGSAQGASEQYF
TGCAGCGTTGACGGGTCTGCACAGGGGGCGTCCGAGCAGTACTTC
>NA|TRBJ2-2|NA|TRBV9
CASSVARATGELFF
TGTGCCAGCAGCGTAGCCAGGGCCACCGGGGAGCTGTTTTTT
>NA|TRBJ2-7|NA|TRBV19
CASSIGGNPTYEQYF
TGTGCCAGTAGTATAGGGGGGAATCCTACCTACGAGCAGTACTTC
>TRBD2|TRBJ2-1|few|TRBV11-2
CASSDPLAGGNNEQFF
TGTGCCAGCAGCGACCCACTAGCGGGGGGGAACAATGAGCAGTTCTTC
>TRBD2|TRBJ2-1|few|TRBV13
CASSLNSGEYNEQFF
TGTGCCAGCAGCTTAAATAGCGGGGAGTACAATGAGCAGTTCTTC
>NA|TRBJ2-3|NA|TRBV30
CAWREITDTQYF
TGTGCCTGGAGGGAAATCACAGATACGCAGTATTTT